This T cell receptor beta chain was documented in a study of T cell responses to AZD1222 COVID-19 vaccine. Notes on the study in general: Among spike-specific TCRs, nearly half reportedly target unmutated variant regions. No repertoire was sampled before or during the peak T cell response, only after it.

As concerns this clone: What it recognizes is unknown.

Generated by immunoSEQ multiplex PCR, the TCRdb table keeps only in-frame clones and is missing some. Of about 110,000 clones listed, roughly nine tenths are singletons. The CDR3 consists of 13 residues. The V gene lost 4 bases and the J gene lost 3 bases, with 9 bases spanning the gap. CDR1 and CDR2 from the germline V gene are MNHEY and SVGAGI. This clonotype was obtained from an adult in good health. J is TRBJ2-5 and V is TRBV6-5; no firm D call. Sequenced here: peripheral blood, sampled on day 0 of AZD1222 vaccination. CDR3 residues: CASSWEPKETQYF. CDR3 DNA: TGTGCCAGCAGTTGGGAACCGAAAGAGACCCAGTACTTC.